A single sample gave rise to the 17 T cell receptor beta chains below, sequenced in a study of tumor-infiltrating lymphocytes in glioblastoma multiforme. TCR beta libraries were built from RNA through three nested multiplex PCR rounds using modified ARM-PCR. TCRdb re-called the multiplex PCR reads with MiXCR, one entry per CDR3 protein. The table lists some 11,000 distinct CDR3 sequences, approximately 75% of them singletons. The sample taken for sequencing was brain tumor tissue. The receptors were gathered from a male donor with glioblastoma.

As regards this clonotype: At one end the junction does not follow the germline gene, possibly because of a read error. V and J are TRBV10-2 and TRBJ2-3; D might be TRBD1 (6 bases). This CDR3 has 15 amino acids. Germline V gene lookup returns CDR1 WSHSY and CDR2 SAAADI. Here the CDR3 reads CANSEAGAGADTQYF. The DNA of the CDR3 is TGTGCCAACAGTGAGGCAGGGGCCGGAGCAGATACGCAGTATTTT.

This clonotype was recorded at least ten times. The chain joins TRBV5-1 to TRBJ2-1; the D gene is possibly TRBD1 (5 bases). V was shortened by 0 bases and J by 7 bases, with 14 bases between the two germline ends. Germline loops: CDR1 SGHRS, CDR2 YFSETQ. CDR3 length: 15 residues. The CDR3 loop is CASSLAGQGRNEQFF. CDR3 nucleotide sequence: TGCGCCAGCAGCTTGGCCGGTCAGGGTAGGAATGAGCAGTTCTTC. Using reference TRBV5-1 and TRBJ2-1 for the parts outside the CDR3, the full variable domain is KAGVTQTPRYLIKTRGQQVTLSCSPISGHRSVSWYQQTPGQGLQFLFEYFSETQRNKGNFPGRFSGRQFSNSRSEMNVSTLELGDSALYLCASSLAGQGRNEQFFGPGTRLTVL.

A few counts support this clonotype. The chain couples TRBV11-2 to TRBJ1-2; 9 bases line up with TRBD1. Germline V gene data show CDR1 as SGHAT and CDR2 as FQNNGV. The ends lost 5 bases at V and 7 bases at J; junction bases unmatched: 14. CDR3 length: 16 amino acids. The CDR3, as DNA: TGTGCCAGCAGCCCCCTGAGGGGACAGGGCATTGGTGGCTACACCTTC. It translates to CASSPLRGQGIGGYTF.

On this clonotype: Sequence at one end of the junction differs from germline and may be a read error. The chain carries TRBV29-1 and TRBJ2-1; 11 bases align to TRBD2. Germline V gives CDR1 SQVTM, CDR2 ANQGSEA. This CDR3 is 13 amino acids long. CDR3 region: CSVATSGSNEQLF. CDR3 coding DNA: TGCAGCGTTGCTACTAGCGGGAGCAATGAGCAGCTCTTC.

This CDR3 reads CASNLGPPSVHDEQFF. The DNA of the CDR3 is TGTGCCAGCAACCTAGGCCCCCCTAGCGTGCACGATGAGCAGTTCTTC. The chain uses TRBV11-2 and TRBJ2-1; the D gene is possibly TRBD2 (6 bases). The ends were cut back, 7 bases at V and 8 bases at J, with 24 bases in the middle. CDR1 is SGHAT, CDR2 FQNNGV, per germline. The length of the CDR3 is 16 residues.

The V gene is TRBV20-1, the J gene TRBJ2-1, with 16 bases lining up with TRBD2. CDR3 size: 20 residues. V shed 5 bases, J shed 0 bases, and the junction held 13 bases outside the gene matches. Germline CDR1 and CDR2: DFQATT and SNEGSKA (reference sequence). CDR3 DNA: TGCAGTGCTTACGACCCGGCGGGACTAGCGGGGGGGGGCTCCTACAATGAGCAGTTCTTC. Translation: CSAYDPAGLAGGGSYNEQFF.

This clonotype was detected only once. A read error may account for a junction end that differs from germline. J is TRBJ2-3 and V is TRBV11-2; the D call may be TRBD1 or TRBD2 (5 bases each). In germline, CDR1 is SGHAT, CDR2 FQNNGV. The CDR3 extends over 14 amino acids. The DNA of the CDR3 is TGTGCCAGCAGCTTCGGGGTCGGGGCAGATATGCAGTATTTT. Protein: CASSFGVGADMQYF. The full variable domain, with the rest looked up from reference TRBV11-2 and TRBJ2-3, is EAGVAQSPRYKIIEKRQSVAFWCNPISGHATLYWYQQILGQGPKLLIQFQNNGVVDDSQLPKDRFSAERLKGVDSTLKIQPAKLEDSAVYLCASSFGVGADMQYFGPGTRLTVL.

A word on this clonotype: With a much larger clone just one base away, this may be a read error. The V and J genes are TRBV12-3 or TRBV12-4 and TRBJ1-1; 7 nucleotides match TRBD1. The CDR3 is 15 amino acids. This CDR3 reads CASSSPGGGLTGAFF. The CDR3 bases are TGTGCCAGCAGTTCTCCAGGGGGGGGGCTAACTGGAGCTTTCTTT.

This clonotype appeared a single time. As the CDR3 is not closed by the conserved phenylalanine or tryptophan, this likely results from a read error. The DNA is left out, because the CDR3 cannot be placed on it with certainty; the CDR3 is given as TCRdb lists it. The gene calls are TRBV11-2 and TRBJ1-1. Germline assignment: CDR1 SGHAT and CDR2 FQNNGV. The CDR3 numbers 13 amino acids, ends counted. The CDR3 sequence: CASSAYERTEAFS.

Concerning this clonotype itself: This likely comes from a read error, as the CDR3 has no conserved phenylalanine or tryptophan at its end. The V call is TRBV6-2 or TRBV6-3, the J call TRBJ1-1; no reliable D call. Germline V gene lookup returns CDR1 MNHEY and CDR2 SVGEGT. CDR3 size: 12 residues. The CDR3 here is CASSLMNIEAFY. The DNA of the CDR3 is TGTGCCAGCAGTTTGATGAACATTGAAGCTTTCTAT.

This clonotype occurred once. The chain joins TRBV29-1 to TRBJ2-5; D gene unclear. Germline V gene data show CDR1 as SQVTM and CDR2 as ANQGSEA. This CDR3 contains 15 residues. The CDR3 nucleotides are TGCTGTGTTGTAGAGCACAGCCGCCACCAAGAGACCCAGTACTTC. As protein: CCVVEHSRHQETQYF.

The CDR3 DNA is TGTGCCAGCAGTGAAGGTGTGGGAAACTACAATGAGCAGTTCTTC. It codes for CASSEGVGNYNEQFF. The gene calls are TRBV6-1 and TRBJ2-1; D not resolved. With 1 base removed from V and 3 bases from J, the gap between germline ends came to 10 bases. The CDR3 length is 15 residues. The germline CDR1 and CDR2 sequences are MNHNS and SASEGT.

V and J are TRBV11-3 and TRBJ2-5; 11 positions match TRBD1. The V segment lost 5 bases and the J segment 2 bases; nucleotides outside the gene matches: 4. This CDR3 has 15 amino acids. Germline loops: CDR1 SGHNT, CDR2 YENEEA. The CDR3 here is CASSLGQGEQETQYF. The CDR3, as DNA: TGTGCCAGCAGCCTGGGACAGGGGGAGCAAGAGACCCAGTACTTC.

This sequence joins TRBV11-1 and TRBJ2-7; D not certain. This CDR3 spans 12 amino acids. The V end lost 5 bases, the J end lost 4 bases, and 9 bases lay between the germline ends. The V gene's germline CDR1 is SGHAT and CDR2 FQDESV (reference sequence). CDR3 in DNA: TGTGCCAGCAGCCACTCTTCATACGAGCAGTACGTC. Encoded protein: CASSHSSYEQYV.

For this clonotype: A junction end diverges from the germline sequence, so it may reflect a read error. The CDR3 sequence is CCARDIGSRDIEAFF. DNA for the CDR3: TGCTGTGCTAGAGATATTGGCAGTCGGGACATTGAAGCTTTCTTT. The V call is TRBV20-1, the J call TRBJ1-1, with a tentative D call TRBD1 (6 bases). Per the germline V gene, CDR1 is DFQATT and CDR2 is SNEGSKA (reference sequence). This CDR3 has 15 amino acids.

The J gene is TRBJ2-7, the V gene TRBV6-5; tentative D call: TRBD2 (6 bases). The V gene lost 9 bases and the J gene lost 5 bases, with 20 bases spanning the gap. Per germline, CDR1 MNHEY and CDR2 SVGAGI. The CDR3 spans 14 residues. This CDR3 reads CASTEAPTSNEQYF. In DNA form, the CDR3 reads TGTGCCAGTACCGAGGCCCCTACTAGCAACGAGCAGTACTTC.

The gene calls are TRBV28 and TRBJ1-2; D may be TRBD1 (6 bases). The CDR3 extends over 14 amino acids. CDR1 is MDHEN, CDR2 SYDVKM, per germline. V was pared by 5 bases and J by 10 bases, with 20 bases between. The CDR3 nucleotides are TGTGCCAGCAGTCCCACGCCGGGGGCAGGTGACTACACCTTC. Translating it yields CASSPTPGAGDYTF.